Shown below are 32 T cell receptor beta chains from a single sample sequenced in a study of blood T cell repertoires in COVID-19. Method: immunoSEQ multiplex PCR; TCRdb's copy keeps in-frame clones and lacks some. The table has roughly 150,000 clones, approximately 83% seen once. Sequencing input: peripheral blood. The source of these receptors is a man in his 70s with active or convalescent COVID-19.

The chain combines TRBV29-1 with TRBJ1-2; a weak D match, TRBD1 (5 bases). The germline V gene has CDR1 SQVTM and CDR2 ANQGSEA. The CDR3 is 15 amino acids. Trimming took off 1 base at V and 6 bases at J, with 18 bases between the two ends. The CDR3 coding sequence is TGCAGCGTTGAAGGCCCCAGGGCCCGAAATGATGGCTACACCTTC. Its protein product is CSVEGPRARNDGYTF.

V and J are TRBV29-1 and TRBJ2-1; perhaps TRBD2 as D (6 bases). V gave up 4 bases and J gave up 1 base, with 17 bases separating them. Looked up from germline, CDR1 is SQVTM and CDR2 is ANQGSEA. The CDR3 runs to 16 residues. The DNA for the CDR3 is TGCAGCGTTGCGATCGGCGGGAAGGGGTCCTACAATGAGCAGTTCTTC. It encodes CSVAIGGKGSYNEQFF.

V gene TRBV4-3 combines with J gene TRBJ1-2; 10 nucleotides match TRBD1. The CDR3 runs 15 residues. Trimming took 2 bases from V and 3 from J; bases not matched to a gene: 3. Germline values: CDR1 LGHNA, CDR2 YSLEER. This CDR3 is CASSQRDRGYYGYTF. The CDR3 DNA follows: TGCGCCAGCAGCCAACGGGACAGGGGATACTATGGCTACACCTTC.

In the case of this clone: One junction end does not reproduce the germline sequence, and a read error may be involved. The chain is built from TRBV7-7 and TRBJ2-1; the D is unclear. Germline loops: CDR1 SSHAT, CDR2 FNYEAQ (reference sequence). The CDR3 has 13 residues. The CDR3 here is CASSLEAFHEQFF. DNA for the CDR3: TGTGCTAGCAGCTTAGAAGCTTTTCATGAGCAGTTCTTC.

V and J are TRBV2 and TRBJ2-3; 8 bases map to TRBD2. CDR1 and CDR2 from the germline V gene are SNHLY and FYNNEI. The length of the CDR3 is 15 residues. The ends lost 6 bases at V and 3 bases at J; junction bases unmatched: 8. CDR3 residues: CASSSVAGQTDTQYF. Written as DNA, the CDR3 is TGTGCCAGCAGCAGCGTAGCGGGGCAAACAGATACGCAGTATTTT.

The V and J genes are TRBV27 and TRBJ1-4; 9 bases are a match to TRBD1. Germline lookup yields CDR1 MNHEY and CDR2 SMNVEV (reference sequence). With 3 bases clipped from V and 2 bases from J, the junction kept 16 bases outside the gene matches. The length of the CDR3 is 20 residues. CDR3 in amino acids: CASSFHPRDRVTGTNEKLFF. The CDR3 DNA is TGTGCCAGCAGTTTTCACCCCCGGGACAGGGTAACTGGGACTAATGAAAAACTGTTTTTT.

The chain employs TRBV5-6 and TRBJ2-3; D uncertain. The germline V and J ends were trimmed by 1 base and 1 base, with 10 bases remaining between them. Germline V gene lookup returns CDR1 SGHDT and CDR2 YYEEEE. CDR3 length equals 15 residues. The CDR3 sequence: CASSLRSIRTDTQYF. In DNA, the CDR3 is TGTGCCAGCAGCTTGCGTAGTATTCGCACAGATACGCAGTATTTT. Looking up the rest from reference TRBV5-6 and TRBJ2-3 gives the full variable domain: DAGVTQSPTHLIKTRGQQVTLRCSPKSGHDTVSWYQQALGQGPQFIFQYYEEEERQRGNFPDRFSGHQFPNYSSELNVNALLLGDSALYLCASSLRSIRTDTQYFGPGTRLTVL.

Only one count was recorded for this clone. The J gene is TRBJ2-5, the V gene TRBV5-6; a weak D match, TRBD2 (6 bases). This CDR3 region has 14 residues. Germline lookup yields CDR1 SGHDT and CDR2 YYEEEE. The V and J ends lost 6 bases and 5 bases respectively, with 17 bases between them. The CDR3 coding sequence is TGTGCCAGCAACGTCAGAGGAGGGCCGGAGACCCAGTACTTC. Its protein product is CASNVRGGPETQYF.

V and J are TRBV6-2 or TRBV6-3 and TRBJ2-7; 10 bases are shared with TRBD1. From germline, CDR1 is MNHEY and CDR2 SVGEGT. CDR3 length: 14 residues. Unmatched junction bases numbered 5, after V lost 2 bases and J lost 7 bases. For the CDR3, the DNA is TGTGCCAGCAGTTACGGGACAGGGGCCGTGGAGCAGTACTTC. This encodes CASSYGTGAVEQYF.

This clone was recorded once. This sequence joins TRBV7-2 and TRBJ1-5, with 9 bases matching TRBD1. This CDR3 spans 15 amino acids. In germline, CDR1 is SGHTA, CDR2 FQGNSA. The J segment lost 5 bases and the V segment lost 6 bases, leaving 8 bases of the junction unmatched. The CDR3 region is CASRQGAGGDQPQHF. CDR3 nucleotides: TGTGCCAGCAGACAGGGGGCAGGGGGTGATCAGCCCCAGCATTTT.

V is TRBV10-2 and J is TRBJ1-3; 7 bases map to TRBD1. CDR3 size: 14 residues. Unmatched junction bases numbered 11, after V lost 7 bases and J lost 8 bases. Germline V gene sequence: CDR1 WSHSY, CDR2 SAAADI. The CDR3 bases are TGCGCCAGCATTAGGACAGGCCTTGAAGACACCATATATTTT. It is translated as CASIRTGLEDTIYF.

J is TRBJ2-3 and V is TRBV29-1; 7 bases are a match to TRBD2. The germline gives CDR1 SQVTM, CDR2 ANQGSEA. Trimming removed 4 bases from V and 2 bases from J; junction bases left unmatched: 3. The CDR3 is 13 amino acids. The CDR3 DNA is TGCAGCGTTGTGGGGAGGGACACAGATACGCAGTATTTT. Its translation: CSVVGRDTDTQYF.

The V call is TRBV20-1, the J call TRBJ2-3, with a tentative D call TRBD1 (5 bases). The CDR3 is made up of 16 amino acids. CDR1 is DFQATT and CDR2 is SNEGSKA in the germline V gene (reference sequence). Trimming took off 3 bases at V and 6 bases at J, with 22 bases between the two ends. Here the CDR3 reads CSASSAQGRFADTQYF. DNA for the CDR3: TGCAGTGCTAGTTCCGCCCAGGGAAGATTTGCGGATACGCAGTATTTT.

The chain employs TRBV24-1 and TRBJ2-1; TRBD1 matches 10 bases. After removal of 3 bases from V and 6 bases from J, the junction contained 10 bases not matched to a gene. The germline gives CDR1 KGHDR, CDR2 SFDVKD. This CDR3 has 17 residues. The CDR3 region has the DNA TGTGCCACCAGTGATCCGAAACCGGGACAGGGGATCAATGAGCAGTTCTTC. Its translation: CATSDPKPGQGINEQFF.

CDR3 amino acids: CASSQEYTGGDYGYTF. As DNA, the CDR3 is TGTGCCAGCAGCCAAGAGTACACCGGGGGTGACTATGGCTACACCTTC. The rearrangement links TRBV4-2 to TRBJ1-2; D possibly corresponds to TRBD1 (5 bases). Trimming stripped 0 bases from V and 3 bases from J, with 14 bases between. Germline lookup yields CDR1 LGHNA and CDR2 YNFKEQ. The CDR3 contains 16 residues.

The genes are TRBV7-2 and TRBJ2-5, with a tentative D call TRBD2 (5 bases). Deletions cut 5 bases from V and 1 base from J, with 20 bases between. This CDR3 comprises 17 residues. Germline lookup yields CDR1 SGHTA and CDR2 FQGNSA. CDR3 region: CASSLVWAGPLQETQYF. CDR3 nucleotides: TGTGCCAGCAGCCTAGTATGGGCGGGCCCTCTCCAAGAGACCCAGTACTTC.

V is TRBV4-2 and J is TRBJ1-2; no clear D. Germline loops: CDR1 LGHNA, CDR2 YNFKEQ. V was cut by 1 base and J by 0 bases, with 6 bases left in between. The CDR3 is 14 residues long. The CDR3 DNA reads TGTGCCAGCAGCCAAGGGCGGCCTAACTATGGCTACACCTTC. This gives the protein CASSQGRPNYGYTF.

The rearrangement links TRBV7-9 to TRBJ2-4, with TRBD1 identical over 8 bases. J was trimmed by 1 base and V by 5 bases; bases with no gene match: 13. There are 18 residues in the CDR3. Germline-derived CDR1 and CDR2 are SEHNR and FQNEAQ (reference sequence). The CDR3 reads CASSLPPGQGAAKNIQYF. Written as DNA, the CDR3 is TGTGCCAGCAGCCTCCCGCCGGGGCAGGGGGCGGCCAAAAACATTCAGTACTTC.

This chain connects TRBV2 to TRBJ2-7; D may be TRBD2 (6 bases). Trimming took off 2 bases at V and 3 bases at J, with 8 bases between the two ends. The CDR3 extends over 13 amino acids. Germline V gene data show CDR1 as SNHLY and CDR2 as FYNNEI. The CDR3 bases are TGTGCCAGCAGTGAATGGGGACTCTACGAGCAGTACTTC. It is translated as CASSEWGLYEQYF.

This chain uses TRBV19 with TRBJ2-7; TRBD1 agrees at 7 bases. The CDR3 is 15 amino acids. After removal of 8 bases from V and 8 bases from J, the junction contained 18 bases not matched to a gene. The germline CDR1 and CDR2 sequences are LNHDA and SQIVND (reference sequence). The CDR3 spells CASSRTQGVLGKQYF. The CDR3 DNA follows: TGTGCCAGTTCCCGCACGCAGGGGGTTCTTGGGAAGCAGTACTTC.

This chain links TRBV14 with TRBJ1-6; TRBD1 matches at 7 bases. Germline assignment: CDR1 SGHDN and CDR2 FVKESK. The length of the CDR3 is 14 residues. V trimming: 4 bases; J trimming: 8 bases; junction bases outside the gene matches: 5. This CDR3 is CASSLDRAYSPLHF. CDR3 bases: TGTGCCAGCAGCCTTGACAGGGCCTATTCACCCCTCCACTTT.

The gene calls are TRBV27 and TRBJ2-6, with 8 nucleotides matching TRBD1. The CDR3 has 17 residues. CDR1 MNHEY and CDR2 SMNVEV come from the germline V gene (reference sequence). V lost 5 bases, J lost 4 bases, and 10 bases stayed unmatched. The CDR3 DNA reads TGTGCCAGCAGTCCCAGGACAGGGAAGGAAGGGGCCAACGTCCTGACTTTC. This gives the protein CASSPRTGKEGANVLTF.

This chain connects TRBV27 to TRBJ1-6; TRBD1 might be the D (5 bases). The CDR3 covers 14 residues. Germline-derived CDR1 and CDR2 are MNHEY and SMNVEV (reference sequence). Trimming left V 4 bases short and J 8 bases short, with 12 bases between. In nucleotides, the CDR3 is TGTGCCAGCAGTTACCTCAGGGCTGATTCACCCCTCCACTTT. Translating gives CASSYLRADSPLHF.

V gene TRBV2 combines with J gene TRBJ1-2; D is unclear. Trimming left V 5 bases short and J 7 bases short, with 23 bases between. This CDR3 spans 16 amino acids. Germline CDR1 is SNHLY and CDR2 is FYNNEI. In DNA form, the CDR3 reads TGTGCCAGCAGTCCTAGGCTAACGGCAGTTTTGGGTGGCTACACCTTC. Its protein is CASSPRLTAVLGGYTF. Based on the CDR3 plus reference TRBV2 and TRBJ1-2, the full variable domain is EPEVTQTPSHQVTQMGQEVILRCVPISNHLYFYWYRQILGQKVEFLVSFYNNEISEKSEIFDDQFSVERPDGSNFTLKIRSTKLEDSAMYFCASSPRLTAVLGGYTFGSGTRLTVV.

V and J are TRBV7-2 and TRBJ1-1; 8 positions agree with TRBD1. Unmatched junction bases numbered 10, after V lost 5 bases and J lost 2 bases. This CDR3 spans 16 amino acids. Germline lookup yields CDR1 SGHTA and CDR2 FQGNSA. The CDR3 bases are TGTGCCAGCAGCCCAGACAGGGGAGGACATAACACTGAAGCTTTCTTT. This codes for CASSPDRGGHNTEAFF.

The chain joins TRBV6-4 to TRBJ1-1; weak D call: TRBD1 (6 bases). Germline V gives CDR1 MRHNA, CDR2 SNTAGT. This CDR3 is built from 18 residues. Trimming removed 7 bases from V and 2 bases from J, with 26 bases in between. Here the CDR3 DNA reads TGTGCCAGCATCGGCCCACCGGACAGTCAGGCGAAAAACACTGAAGCTTTCTTT. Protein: CASIGPPDSQAKNTEAFF.

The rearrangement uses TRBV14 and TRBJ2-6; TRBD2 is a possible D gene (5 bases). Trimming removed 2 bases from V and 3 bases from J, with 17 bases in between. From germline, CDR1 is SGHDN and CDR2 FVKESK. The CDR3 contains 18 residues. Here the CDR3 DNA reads TGTGCCAGCAGCCAACCGGGGTTCCGTTTCCGTGGGGCCAACGTCCTGACTTTC. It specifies CASSQPGFRFRGANVLTF.

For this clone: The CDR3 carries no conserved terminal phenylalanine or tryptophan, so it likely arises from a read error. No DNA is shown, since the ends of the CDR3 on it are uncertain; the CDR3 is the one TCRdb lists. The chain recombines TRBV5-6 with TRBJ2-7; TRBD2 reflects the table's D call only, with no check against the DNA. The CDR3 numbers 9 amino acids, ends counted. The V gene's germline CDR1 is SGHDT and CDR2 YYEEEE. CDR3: CASSFGEID.

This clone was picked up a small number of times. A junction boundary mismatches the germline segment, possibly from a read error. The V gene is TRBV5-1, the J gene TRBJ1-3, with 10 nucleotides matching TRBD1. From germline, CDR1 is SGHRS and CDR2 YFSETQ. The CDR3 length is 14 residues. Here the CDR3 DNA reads TGCGCCAGCAGTTTGGGACAGGGGCGTACCACCATATATTTT. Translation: CASSLGQGRTTIYF.

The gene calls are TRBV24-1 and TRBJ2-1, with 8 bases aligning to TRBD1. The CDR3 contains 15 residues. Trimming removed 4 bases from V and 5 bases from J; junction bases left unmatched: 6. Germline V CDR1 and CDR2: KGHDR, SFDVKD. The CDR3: CATSDAGTGNNEQFF. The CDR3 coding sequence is TGTGCCACCAGTGACGCCGGGACAGGCAACAATGAGCAGTTCTTC.

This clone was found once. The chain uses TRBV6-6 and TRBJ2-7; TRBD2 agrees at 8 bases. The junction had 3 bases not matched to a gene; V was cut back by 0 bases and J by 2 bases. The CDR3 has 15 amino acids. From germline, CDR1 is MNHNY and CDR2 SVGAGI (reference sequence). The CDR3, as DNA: TGTGCCAGCAGTTACTCGGCGGGAGGTCCCTACGAGCAGTACTTC. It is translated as CASSYSAGGPYEQYF.

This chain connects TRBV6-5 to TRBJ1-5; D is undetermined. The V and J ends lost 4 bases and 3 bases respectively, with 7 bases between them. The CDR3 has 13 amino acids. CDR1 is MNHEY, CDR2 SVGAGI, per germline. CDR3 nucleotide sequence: TGTGCCAGCAGTTGGAGCCCCAATCAGCCCCAGCATTTT. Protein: CASSWSPNQPQHF.